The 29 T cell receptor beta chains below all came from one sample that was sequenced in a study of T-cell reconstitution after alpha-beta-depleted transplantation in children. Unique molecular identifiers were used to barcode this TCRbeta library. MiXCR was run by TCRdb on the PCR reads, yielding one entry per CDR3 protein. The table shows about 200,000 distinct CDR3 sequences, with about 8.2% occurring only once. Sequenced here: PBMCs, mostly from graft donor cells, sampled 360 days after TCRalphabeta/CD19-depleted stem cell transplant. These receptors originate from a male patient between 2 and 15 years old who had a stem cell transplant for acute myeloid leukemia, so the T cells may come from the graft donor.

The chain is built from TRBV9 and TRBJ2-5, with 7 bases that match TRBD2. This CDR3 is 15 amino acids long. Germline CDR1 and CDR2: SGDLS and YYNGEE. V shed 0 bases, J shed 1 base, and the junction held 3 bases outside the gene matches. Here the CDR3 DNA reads TGTGCCAGCAGCGTAGCGGGAGGCCTCCAAGAGACCCAGTACTTC. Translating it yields CASSVAGGLQETQYF.

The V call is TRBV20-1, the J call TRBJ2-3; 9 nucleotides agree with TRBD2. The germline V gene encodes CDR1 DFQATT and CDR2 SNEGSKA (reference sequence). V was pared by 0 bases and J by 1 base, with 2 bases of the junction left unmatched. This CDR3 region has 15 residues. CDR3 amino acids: CSARDERGGTDTQYF. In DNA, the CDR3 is TGCAGTGCTAGAGATGAGCGGGGGGGCACAGATACGCAGTATTTT.

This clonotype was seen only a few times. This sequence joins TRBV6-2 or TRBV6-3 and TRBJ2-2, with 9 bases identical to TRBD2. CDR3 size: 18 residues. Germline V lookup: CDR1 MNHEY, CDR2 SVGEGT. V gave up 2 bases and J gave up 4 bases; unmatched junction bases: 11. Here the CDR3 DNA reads TGTGCCAGCAGTTACCAACTAGCGGGCCGGCCAGGCACCGGGGAGCTGTTTTTT. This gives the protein CASSYQLAGRPGTGELFF.

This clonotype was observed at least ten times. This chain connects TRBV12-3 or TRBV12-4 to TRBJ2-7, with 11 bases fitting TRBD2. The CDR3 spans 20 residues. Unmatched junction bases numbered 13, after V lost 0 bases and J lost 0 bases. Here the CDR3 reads CASSLAMGLAEFYSSYEQYF. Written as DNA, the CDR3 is TGTGCCAGCAGTTTAGCGATGGGACTAGCGGAGTTTTATAGCTCCTACGAGCAGTACTTC.

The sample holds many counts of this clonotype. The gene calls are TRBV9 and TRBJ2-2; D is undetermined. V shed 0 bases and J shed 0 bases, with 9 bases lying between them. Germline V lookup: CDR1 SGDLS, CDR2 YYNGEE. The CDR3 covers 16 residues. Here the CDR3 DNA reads TGTGCCAGCAGCGTAGCTAGGCCACCGAACACCGGGGAGCTGTTTTTT. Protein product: CASSVARPPNTGELFF.

CDR3 region: CASSQGPPQYF. The CDR3 region has the DNA TGTGCCAGCAGCCAAGGCCCTCCCCAGTATTTT. The V gene is TRBV3-1, the J gene TRBJ2-3; D gene unclear. The CDR3 sequence is 11 residues long. Germline V lookup: CDR1 LGHDT, CDR2 YNNKEL (reference sequence). V lost 1 base to trimming and J lost 12 bases, with 8 bases between them.

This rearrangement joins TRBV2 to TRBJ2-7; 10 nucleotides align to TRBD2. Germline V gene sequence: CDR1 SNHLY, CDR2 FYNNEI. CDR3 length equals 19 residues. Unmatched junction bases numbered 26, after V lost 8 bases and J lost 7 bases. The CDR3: CASCSGLSKAGGISREQYF. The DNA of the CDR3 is TGTGCCAGCTGTTCGGGACTTTCAAAAGCGGGAGGGATCTCTCGGGAGCAGTACTTC. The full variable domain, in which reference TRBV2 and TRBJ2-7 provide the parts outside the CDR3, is EPEVTQTPSHQVTQMGQEVILRCVPISNHLYFYWYRQILGQKVEFLVSFYNNEISEKSEIFDDQFSVERPDGSNFTLKIRSTKLEDSAMYFCASCSGLSKAGGISREQYFGPGTRLTVT.

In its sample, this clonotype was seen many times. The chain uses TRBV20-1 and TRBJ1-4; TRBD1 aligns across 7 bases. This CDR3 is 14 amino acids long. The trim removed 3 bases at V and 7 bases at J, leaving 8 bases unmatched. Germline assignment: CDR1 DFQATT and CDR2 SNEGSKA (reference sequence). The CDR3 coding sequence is TGCAGTGCTAGCCTGACAGGGAGGGGTGAAAAACTGTTTTTT. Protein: CSASLTGRGEKLFF.

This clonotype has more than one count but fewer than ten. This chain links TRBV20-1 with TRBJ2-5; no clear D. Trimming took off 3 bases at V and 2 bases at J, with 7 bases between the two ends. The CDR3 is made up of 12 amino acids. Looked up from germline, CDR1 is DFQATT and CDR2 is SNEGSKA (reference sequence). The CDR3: CSASPQQETQYF. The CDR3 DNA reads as TGCAGTGCTAGCCCCCAACAAGAGACCCAGTACTTC.

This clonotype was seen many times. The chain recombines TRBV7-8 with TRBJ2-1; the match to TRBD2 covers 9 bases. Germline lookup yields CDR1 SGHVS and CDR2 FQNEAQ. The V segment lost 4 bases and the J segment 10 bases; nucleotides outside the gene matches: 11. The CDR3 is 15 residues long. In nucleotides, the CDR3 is TGTGCCAGCAGCTACCAGGTAGCGGGAGTAGGCGAGCAGTTCTTC. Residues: CASSYQVAGVGEQFF.

CDR3 residues: CASSFTMGDQPQHF. In nucleotides, the CDR3 is TGTGCCAGCAGTTTTACTATGGGGGATCAGCCCCAGCATTTT. The rearrangement links TRBV12-3 or TRBV12-4 to TRBJ1-5; D perhaps matches TRBD1 (5 bases). V shed 3 bases and J shed 5 bases, with 11 bases lying between them. This CDR3 has 14 residues.

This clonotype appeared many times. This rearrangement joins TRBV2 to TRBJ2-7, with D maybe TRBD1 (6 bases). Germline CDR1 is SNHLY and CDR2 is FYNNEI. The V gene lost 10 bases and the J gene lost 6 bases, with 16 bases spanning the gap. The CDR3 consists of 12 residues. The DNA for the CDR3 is TGTGCCATCTCCCTGAGGGGGACCGAGCAGTACGTC. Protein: CAISLRGTEQYV.

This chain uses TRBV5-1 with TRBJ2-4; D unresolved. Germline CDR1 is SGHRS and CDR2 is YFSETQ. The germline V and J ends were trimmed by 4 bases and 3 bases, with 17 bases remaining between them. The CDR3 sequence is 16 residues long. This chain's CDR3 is CASSPTGQENKNIQYF. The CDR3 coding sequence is TGCGCCAGCAGCCCGACCGGGCAGGAAAACAAAAACATTCAGTACTTC.

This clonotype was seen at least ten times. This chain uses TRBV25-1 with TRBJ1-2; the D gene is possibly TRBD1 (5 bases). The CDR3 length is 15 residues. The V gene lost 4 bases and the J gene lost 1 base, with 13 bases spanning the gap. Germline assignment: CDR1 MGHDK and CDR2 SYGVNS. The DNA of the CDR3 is TGTGCCAGCAGTGTCCAGGGCGGGGTTAACTATGGCTACACCTTC. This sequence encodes CASSVQGGVNYGYTF.

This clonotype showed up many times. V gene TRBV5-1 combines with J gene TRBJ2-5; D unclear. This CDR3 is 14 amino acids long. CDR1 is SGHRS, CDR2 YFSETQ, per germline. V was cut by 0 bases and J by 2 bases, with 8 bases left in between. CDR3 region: CASSLATPQETQYF. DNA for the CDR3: TGCGCCAGCAGCTTGGCGACCCCGCAAGAGACCCAGTACTTC.

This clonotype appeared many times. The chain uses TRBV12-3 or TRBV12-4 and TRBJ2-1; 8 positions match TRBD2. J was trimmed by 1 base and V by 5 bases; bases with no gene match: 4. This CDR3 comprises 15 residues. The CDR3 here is CASSRSGTSYNEQFF. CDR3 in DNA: TGTGCCAGCAGTCGTAGCGGGACGTCCTACAATGAGCAGTTCTTC.

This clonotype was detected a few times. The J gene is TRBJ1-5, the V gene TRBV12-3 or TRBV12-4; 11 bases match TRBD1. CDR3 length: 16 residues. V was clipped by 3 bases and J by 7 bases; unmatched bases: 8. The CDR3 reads CASSFHGTGGYQPQHF. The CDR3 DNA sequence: TGTGCCAGCAGTTTTCATGGGACAGGGGGGTACCAGCCCCAGCATTTT.

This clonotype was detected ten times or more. CDR3 protein: CATNPDSSYNEQFF. The CDR3 DNA reads TGTGCCACCAATCCCGACAGTTCCTACAATGAGCAGTTCTTC. The rearrangement joins TRBV7-9 to TRBJ2-1, with a tentative D call TRBD1 (5 bases). V lost 10 bases, J lost 1 base, and 14 bases lay in between. CDR3 length: 14 amino acids. Germline-derived CDR1 and CDR2 are SEHNR and FQNEAQ (reference sequence). Complete variable domain (other parts from reference TRBV7-9 and TRBJ2-1): DTGVSQNPRHKITKRGQNVTFRCDPISEHNRLYWYRQTLGQGPEFLTYFQNEAQLEKSRLLSDRFSAERPKGSFSTLEIQRTEQGDSAMYLCATNPDSSYNEQFFGPGTRLTVL.

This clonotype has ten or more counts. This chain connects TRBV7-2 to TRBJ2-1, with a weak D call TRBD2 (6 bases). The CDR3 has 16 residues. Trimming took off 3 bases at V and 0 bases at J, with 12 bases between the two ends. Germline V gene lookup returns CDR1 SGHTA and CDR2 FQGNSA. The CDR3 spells CASSFLGGGSYNEQFF. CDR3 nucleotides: TGTGCCAGCAGCTTCCTCGGGGGAGGCTCCTACAATGAGCAGTTCTTC. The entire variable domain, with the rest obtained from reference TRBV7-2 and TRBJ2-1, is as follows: GAGVSQSPSNKVTEKGKDVELRCDPISGHTALYWYRQSLGQGLEFLIYFQGNSAPDKSGLPSDRFSAERTGGSVSTLTIQRTQQEDSAVYLCASSFLGGGSYNEQFFGPGTRLTVL.

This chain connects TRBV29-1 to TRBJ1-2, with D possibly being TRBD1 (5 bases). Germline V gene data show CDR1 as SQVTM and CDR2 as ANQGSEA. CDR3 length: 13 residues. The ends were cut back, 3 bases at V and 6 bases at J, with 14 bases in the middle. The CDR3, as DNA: TGCAGCGTTGAGAGTCACCTAGGGGATGGCTACACCTTC. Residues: CSVESHLGDGYTF.

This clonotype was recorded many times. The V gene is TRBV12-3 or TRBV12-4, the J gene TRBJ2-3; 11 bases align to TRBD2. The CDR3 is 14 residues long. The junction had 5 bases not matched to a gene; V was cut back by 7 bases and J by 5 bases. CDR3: CASIISGGVDTQYF. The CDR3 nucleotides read TGTGCCAGCATTATTAGCGGGGGGGTAGATACGCAGTATTTT.

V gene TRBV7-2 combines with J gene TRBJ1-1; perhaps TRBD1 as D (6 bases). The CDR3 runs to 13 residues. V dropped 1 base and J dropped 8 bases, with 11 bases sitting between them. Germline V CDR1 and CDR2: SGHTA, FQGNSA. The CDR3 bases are TGTGCCAGCAGCTTAGGGCAGGGGCTCGAAGCTTTCTTT. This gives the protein CASSLGQGLEAFF.

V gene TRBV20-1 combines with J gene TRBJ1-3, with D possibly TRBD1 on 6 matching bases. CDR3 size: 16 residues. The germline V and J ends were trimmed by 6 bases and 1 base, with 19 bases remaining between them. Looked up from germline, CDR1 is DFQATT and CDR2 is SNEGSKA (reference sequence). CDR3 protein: CSAPLGALRSGNTIYF. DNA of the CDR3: TGCAGTGCCCCTTTGGGGGCCCTACGATCTGGAAACACCATATATTTT.

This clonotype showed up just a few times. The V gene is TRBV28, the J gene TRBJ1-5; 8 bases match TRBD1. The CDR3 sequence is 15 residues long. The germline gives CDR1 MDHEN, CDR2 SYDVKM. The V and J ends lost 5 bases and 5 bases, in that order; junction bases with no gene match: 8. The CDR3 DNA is TGTGCCAGCAGTGGGGACAGGCCTAACTATCAGCCCCAGCATTTT. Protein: CASSGDRPNYQPQHF.

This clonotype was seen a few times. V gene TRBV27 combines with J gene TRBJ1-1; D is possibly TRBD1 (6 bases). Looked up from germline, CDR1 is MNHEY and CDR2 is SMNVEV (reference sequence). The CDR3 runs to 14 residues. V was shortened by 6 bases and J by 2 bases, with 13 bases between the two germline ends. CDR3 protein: CASSDRRINTEAFF. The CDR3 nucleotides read TGTGCCAGCAGCGACAGGAGAATTAACACTGAAGCTTTCTTT.

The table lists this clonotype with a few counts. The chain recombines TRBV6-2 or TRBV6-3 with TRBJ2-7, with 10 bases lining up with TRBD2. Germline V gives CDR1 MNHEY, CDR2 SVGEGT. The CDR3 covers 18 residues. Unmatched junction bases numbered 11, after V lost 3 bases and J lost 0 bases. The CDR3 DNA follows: TGTGCCAGCAGTTATAACCCCGCAGCGGGAGGGCCCTCCTACGAGCAGTACTTC. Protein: CASSYNPAAGGPSYEQYF.

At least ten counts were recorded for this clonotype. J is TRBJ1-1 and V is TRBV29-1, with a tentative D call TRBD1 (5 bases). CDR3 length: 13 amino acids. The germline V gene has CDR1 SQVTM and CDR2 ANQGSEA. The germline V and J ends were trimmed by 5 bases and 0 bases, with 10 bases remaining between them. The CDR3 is CSVQGRLNTEAFF. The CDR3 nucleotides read TGCAGCGTTCAGGGACGGTTGAACACTGAAGCTTTCTTT. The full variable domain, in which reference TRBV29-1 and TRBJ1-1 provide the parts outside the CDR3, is SAVISQKPSRDICQRGTSLTIQCQVDSQVTMMFWYRQQPGQSLTLIATANQGSEATYESGFVIDKFPISRPNLTFSTLTVSNMSPEDSSIYLCSVQGRLNTEAFFGQGTRLTVV.

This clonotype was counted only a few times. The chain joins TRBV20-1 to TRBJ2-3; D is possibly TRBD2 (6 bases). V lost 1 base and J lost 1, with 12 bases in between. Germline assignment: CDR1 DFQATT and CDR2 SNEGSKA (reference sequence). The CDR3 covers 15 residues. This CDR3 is CSARGLLAGTDTQYF. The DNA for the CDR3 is TGCAGTGCTAGAGGATTATTAGCGGGCACAGATACGCAGTATTTT.

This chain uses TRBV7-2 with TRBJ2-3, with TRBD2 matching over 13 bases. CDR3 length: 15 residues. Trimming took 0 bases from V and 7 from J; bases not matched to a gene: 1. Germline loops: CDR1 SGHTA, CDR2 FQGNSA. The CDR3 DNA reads TGTGCCAGCAGCTTAGCGGGACTAGCGGGAAATACGCAGTATTTT. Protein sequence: CASSLAGLAGNTQYF.